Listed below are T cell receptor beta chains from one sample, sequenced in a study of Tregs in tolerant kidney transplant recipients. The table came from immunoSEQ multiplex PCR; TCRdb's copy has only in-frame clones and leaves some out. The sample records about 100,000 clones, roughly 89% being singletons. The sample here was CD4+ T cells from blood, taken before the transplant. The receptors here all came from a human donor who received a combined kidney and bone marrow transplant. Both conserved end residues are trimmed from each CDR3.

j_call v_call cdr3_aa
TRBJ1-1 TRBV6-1 ASSEGLTGLGNTEAF
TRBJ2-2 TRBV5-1 ASSFQGTGELF
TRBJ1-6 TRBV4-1 ASSQDRSGTDNSPLH
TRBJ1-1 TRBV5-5 ASSLNGVAEAF
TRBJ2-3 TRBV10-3 AISDPLSPGLAGVDTQY
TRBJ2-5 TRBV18 ASSHPEGDLH
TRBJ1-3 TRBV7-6 ASSSLLDWGTGSGNTIY
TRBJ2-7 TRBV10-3 AISGQFSGGSHEQY
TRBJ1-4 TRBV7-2 ASSLDPLATNEKLF
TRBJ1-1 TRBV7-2 ASSLKNGGGAF
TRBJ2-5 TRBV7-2 ASSPDAGGAMKTQY
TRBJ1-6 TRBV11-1 ASSPGDRLSSYNSPLH
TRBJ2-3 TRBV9 ASSIAAGTDTQY
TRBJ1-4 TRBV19 ASSQWTNEKLF
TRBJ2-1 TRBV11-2 ASSLGGQYNEQF
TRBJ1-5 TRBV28 ASSRGWGAIQPQH
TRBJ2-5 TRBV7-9 ASSRGLETQY
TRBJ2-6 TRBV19 ASHPTTLASGANVLT
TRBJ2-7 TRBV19 ASSLRAEGYEQY
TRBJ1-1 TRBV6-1 ASSKGDRGRHTEAF
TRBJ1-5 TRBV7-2 ASSLGPPGNQPQH
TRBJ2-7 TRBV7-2 ASSPGGRGIYEQY
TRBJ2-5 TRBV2 ASSEVQETQY
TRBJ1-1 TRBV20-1 SATYGAKAF
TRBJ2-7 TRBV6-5 ASSRRQTYEQY
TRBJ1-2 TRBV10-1 ASPRTGLSPNYGYT
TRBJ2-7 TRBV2 ASSDSGITTRQY
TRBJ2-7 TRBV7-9 ASSRQGIGTPEQY
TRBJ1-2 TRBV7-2 ASSSQTGLGYGYT
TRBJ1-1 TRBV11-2 ASSLEYRGTEAF
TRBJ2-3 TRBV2 ASSRDRVADTQY
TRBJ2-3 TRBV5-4 ASSPRRESGDTQY
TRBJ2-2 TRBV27 ASRFDRGVPSTGELF
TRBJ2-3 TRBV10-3 AIEGDTDTQY
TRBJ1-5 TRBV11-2 ASSSGTPYQPQH
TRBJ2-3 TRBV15 ATSRGTGVDTDTQY
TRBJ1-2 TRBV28 ASGRGDYGYT
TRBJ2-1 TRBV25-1 ASSYGTVYNEQF
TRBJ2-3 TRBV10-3 AITGRLAPSTDTQY
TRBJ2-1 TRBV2 ASSESRGNEQF
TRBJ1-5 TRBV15 ATSREGRGAYSNQPQH
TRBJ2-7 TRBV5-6 ASSETGKTYEQY
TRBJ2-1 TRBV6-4 ASSPLAGIYNEQF
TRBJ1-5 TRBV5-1 ASSVVPAGTGGNQPQH
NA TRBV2 ASSVHEQY
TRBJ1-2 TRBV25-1 ASSELRGGINGYT